Sequencing of this T cell receptor beta chain was carried out in a study of blood T cell repertoires in COVID-19 (dated by TCRdb to the early 2020s). Background for the entire study: Samples from collaborators originated in the United States, Italy and Spain and spanned both the acute and convalescent phases of COVID-19. Where available, HLA class I and class II types were taken from metadata supplied by the sample provider and were not determined by assay-based typing. Subjects who had been exposed to COVID-19, were actively infected with it, or had recovered from it provided the deeply sampled blood TCRbeta repertoires that made up the dataset. A freely available public database, intended as a resource for researchers studying the immune response to SARS-CoV-2, is where the repertoires were released. The samples were drawn from two sources: the first 160 participants of the ongoing ImmuneRACE study, and over 950 subjects contributed by 6 global collaborators. The sample metadata nearly always contained a de-identified subject ID, COVID-19 status, age in years and sex. The material from the prospective study consisted of cDNA or gDNA derived from T cells, B-cell-depleted T cells, or PBMCs. Paper-wide results and their limitations: Clinical and demographic metadata were provided uncurated, with the amount varying by source and participant.

TCRbeta CDR3 regions were amplified from genomic DNA using the immunoSEQ Assay, a bias-controlled multiplex PCR. From the authors' description of their analysis: Nucleated cell counts per sample were estimated from amplification of reference gene primers within the assay. To quantify the absolute abundance of each unique TCRbeta CDR3 rearrangement, sequence reads were collapsed and filtered. For each sample, productive Simpson clonality was calculated by taking the square root of Simpson's diversity index across productive rearrangements. TCRdb re-hosts the immuneACCESS table, in-frame sequences only. Its copies lack some clones; in the studies checked, an unresolved V gene accounts for under half of them, and the cause for the rest is not known. The V and J calls and the clone size are those of that table, but D and trimming were determined from the DNA. This sample gives around 160,000 clones in total; about four fifths of them show up just once. The ten most abundant clones make up around 14% of the sample.

With respect to this clone: Its recognized antigen is unknown. One base away there is no much larger clone; base qualities are not given.

The junction carries 9 bases between V and J, which are trimmed by 6 bases and 3 bases respectively. Measured from the cysteine to the phenylalanine, the CDR3 is 12 residues long. CDR3 DNA only is kept here, 36 bases in frame from base 1. In the germline V gene, CDR1 corresponds to MNHEY and CDR2 to SVGAGI. Each collaborating institution followed its own protocols to collect whole blood in K2EDTA tubes. For TCRbeta analysis, collaborators shipped samples in one of three forms: frozen whole blood, isolated PBMCs, or DNA extracted from either of those sample types. Recombination linked TRBV6-5 to TRBJ2-7, with no confident D gene call. The receptor was isolated from an elderly woman with acute or convalescent COVID-19. The material sequenced was peripheral blood. The CDR3 region reads CASSPGFYEQYF. The nucleotide sequence reads as follows: TGTGCCAGCAGCCCCGGGTTCTACGAGCAGTACTTC.